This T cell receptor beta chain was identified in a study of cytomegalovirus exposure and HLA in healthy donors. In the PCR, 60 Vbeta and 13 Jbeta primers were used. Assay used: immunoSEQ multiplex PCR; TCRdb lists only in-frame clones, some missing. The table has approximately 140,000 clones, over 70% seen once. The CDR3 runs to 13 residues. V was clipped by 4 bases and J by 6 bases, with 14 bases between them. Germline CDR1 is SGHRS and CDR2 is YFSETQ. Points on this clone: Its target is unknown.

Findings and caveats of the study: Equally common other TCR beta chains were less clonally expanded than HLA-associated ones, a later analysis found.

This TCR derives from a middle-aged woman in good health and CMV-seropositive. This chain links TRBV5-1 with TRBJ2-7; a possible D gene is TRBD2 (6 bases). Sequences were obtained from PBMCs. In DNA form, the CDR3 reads TGCGCCAGCAGCGACGGAGGGTTATCCGAGCAGTACTTC. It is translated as CASSDGGLSEQYF. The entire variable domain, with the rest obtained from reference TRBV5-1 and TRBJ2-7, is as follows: KAGVTQTPRYLIKTRGQQVTLSCSPISGHRSVSWYQQTPGQGLQFLFEYFSETQRNKGNFPGRFSGRQFSNSRSEMNVSTLELGDSALYLCASSDGGLSEQYFGPGTRLTVT.